Presented here are 14 T cell receptor beta chains from one specimen sequenced in a study of blood T cell repertoires in COVID-19 (TCRdb year 2020). The library was produced with the immunoSEQ multiplex PCR assay. Held by TCRdb, this immuneACCESS table contains in-frame sequences only and omits some clones. Under half of the omission traces to an unresolved V gene where checked; the cause of the rest is unknown. The sample table holds fewer than 350,000 clones, of which roughly 90% were seen once. More than 6% of the sample rests with the top ten. The specimen was peripheral blood. All receptors derive from a woman aged 25 to 45 with COVID-19, enrolled during active disease.

This clone was detected a few times. This chain's CDR3 is CAISDNGLTGYEQPQHF. CDR3 nucleotides: TGTGCCATCAGTGATAACGGGCTAACAGGGTATGAGCAGCCCCAGCATTTT. The V call is TRBV10-3, the J call TRBJ1-5, with D possibly TRBD1 on 6 matching bases. Germline CDR1 reads ENHRY; CDR2 reads SYGVKD. The CDR3 totals 17 residues. V lost 3 bases, J lost 7 bases, and 22 bases lay in between.

This chain links TRBV24-1 with TRBJ2-3, with D perhaps TRBD1 (5 bases). V was shortened by 4 bases and J by 0 bases, with 13 bases between the two germline ends. CDR1 is KGHDR, CDR2 SFDVKD, per germline. This CDR3 has 16 amino acids. CDR3 sequence reads: CATSDRARGSTDTQYF. CDR3 in DNA: TGTGCCACCAGTGACCGGGCTAGGGGTAGCACAGATACGCAGTATTTT.

The rearrangement joins TRBV6-5 to TRBJ1-1; D possibly corresponds to TRBD1 (5 bases). The ends were cut back, 2 bases at V and 4 bases at J, with 14 bases in the middle. Germline V gene data show CDR1 as MNHEY and CDR2 as SVGAGI. The length of the CDR3 is 15 residues. CDR3 sequence reads: CASSYSGGRLTEAFF. DNA for the CDR3: TGTGCCAGCAGTTACAGCGGGGGTCGACTCACTGAAGCTTTCTTT.

This sequence joins TRBV30 and TRBJ2-2, with 10 nucleotides matching TRBD2. Germline V gene lookup returns CDR1 GTSNPN and CDR2 SVGIG (reference sequence). V shed 3 bases, J shed 5 bases, and the junction held 15 bases outside the gene matches. The CDR3 consists of 18 residues. CDR3 sequence reads: CAWSPPHPGLARTGELFF. CDR3 in DNA: TGTGCCTGGAGCCCCCCTCACCCGGGACTAGCGCGGACCGGGGAGCTGTTTTTT.

This chain joins TRBV12-3 or TRBV12-4 and TRBJ1-2; 10 positions match TRBD1. With 5 bases clipped from V and 7 bases from J, the junction kept 4 bases outside the gene matches. The CDR3 is 13 amino acids. The DNA of the CDR3 is TGTGCCAGCAGTCTGGACAGGGGGGGTGGCTACACCTTC. Translated, it gives CASSLDRGGGYTF.

This clone was seen only a few times. The gene calls are TRBV15 and TRBJ2-2; 11 bases align to TRBD2. Trimming took 5 bases from V and 3 from J; bases not matched to a gene: 2. The CDR3 loop spans 15 amino acids. The germline V gene has CDR1 LNHNV and CDR2 YYDKDF (reference sequence). The CDR3 DNA reads TGTGCCACCAGCGGGGGACTAGCGGACACCGGGGAGCTGTTTTTT. Translating it yields CATSGGLADTGELFF.

The chain combines TRBV7-2 with TRBJ2-1; D not certain. Germline CDR1 SGHTA, CDR2 FQGNSA. With 3 bases removed from V and 5 bases from J, the gap between germline ends came to 2 bases. This CDR3 has 11 amino acids. The CDR3 region is CASSFDNEQFF. CDR3 nucleotides: TGTGCCAGCAGCTTCGACAATGAGCAGTTCTTC. Drawing the rest from reference TRBV7-2 and TRBJ2-1, the complete variable domain is GAGVSQSPSNKVTEKGKDVELRCDPISGHTALYWYRQSLGQGLEFLIYFQGNSAPDKSGLPSDRFSAERTGGSVSTLTIQRTQQEDSAVYLCASSFDNEQFFGPGTRLTVL.

J is TRBJ2-7 and V is TRBV14; D may be TRBD2 (7 bases). Per germline, CDR1 SGHDN and CDR2 FVKESK. This CDR3 has 13 residues. Trimming took 5 bases from V and 6 from J, leaving 14 bases between them. CDR3 nucleotides: TGTGCCAGCAGCGTCGGGGGGCTCGGCGAGCAGTACTTC. This gives the protein CASSVGGLGEQYF.

The chain uses TRBV3-1 (or the pseudogene TRBV3-2) and TRBJ2-4; 10 bases are shared with TRBD2. CDR3 length equals 18 residues. Germline values: CDR1 LGHDT, CDR2 YNNKEL (reference sequence). V was pared by 4 bases and J by 6 bases, with 15 bases of the junction left unmatched. DNA of the CDR3: TGTGCCAGCAGCCTTCGGACTAGCGGTTATTCAAGGGGAAACATTCAGTACTTC. It specifies CASSLRTSGYSRGNIQYF.

This chain connects TRBV28 to TRBJ1-2, with TRBD1 identical over 11 bases. CDR3 size: 14 residues. The germline gives CDR1 MDHEN, CDR2 SYDVKM. The V and J ends lost 6 bases and 3 bases, in that order; junction bases with no gene match: 3. Here the CDR3 reads CASRGTGGDYGYTF. In DNA, the CDR3 is TGTGCCAGCAGGGGGACAGGGGGTGACTATGGCTACACCTTC.

Comments on this clone: The sample carries other DNA sequences with the same CDR3. V and J are TRBV27 and TRBJ2-5; 7 bases match TRBD1. The CDR3 contains 13 residues. Trimming took 6 bases from V and 2 from J; bases not matched to a gene: 3. Germline CDR1 and CDR2: MNHEY and SMNVEV (reference sequence). The CDR3 protein is CASSWDSQETQYF. CDR3 sequence (DNA): TGTGCCAGCAGCTGGGACAGTCAAGAGACCCAGTACTTC.

The V gene is TRBV28, the J gene TRBJ1-1; tentatively, D is TRBD1 (5 bases). The V and J ends lost 6 bases and 4 bases respectively, with 9 bases between them. Germline assignment: CDR1 MDHEN and CDR2 SYDVKM. This CDR3 region has 12 residues. The CDR3 coding sequence is TGTGCCAGCAGGGGGACTTTCACTGAAGCTTTCTTT. Amino acids: CASRGTFTEAFF.

This chain links TRBV5-1 with TRBJ1-1; 8 nucleotides line up with TRBD1. Per germline, CDR1 SGHRS and CDR2 YFSETQ. The junction had 11 bases not matched to a gene; V was cut back by 0 bases and J by 1 base. The CDR3 is 18 residues long. CDR3 amino acids: CASSLGLGGTGSNTEAFF. The CDR3 DNA follows: TGCGCCAGCAGCTTGGGTTTGGGCGGGACAGGATCGAACACTGAAGCTTTCTTT.

This CDR3 reads CAWRQRDNSPLHF. CDR3 DNA sequence: TGTGCCTGGAGGCAGCGGGATAATTCACCCCTCCACTTT. The V gene is TRBV30, the J gene TRBJ1-6; D gene unclear. Trimming took off 3 bases at V and 5 bases at J, with 8 bases between the two ends. Germline-derived CDR1 and CDR2 are GTSNPN and SVGIG (reference sequence). The CDR3 is 13 amino acids. Supplemented by reference TRBV30 and TRBJ1-6, the full variable domain reads SQTIHQWPATLVQPVGSPLSLECTVEGTSNPNLYWYRQAAGRGLQLLFYSVGIGQISSEVPQNLSASRPQDRQFILSSKKLLLSDSGFYLCAWRQRDNSPLHFGNGTRLTVT.